The 20 T cell receptor beta chains in this list originate from one sample, sequenced in a study of blood T cell repertoires in COVID-19. The method was immunoSEQ multiplex PCR; TCRdb's version includes in-frame clones alone and lacks a portion of them. The sample lists a few hundred thousand clones, approximately 85% seen once, with 6.6% in the top ten. Sequencing was performed on PBMCs or T cells enriched from blood (not recorded which). The receptors stem from a woman aged 45-60 years who had been exposed to COVID-19.

This clone has ten or more counts. Different DNA sequences within this sample yield the same CDR3. The chain joins TRBV15 to TRBJ1-5, with a weak D call TRBD1 (5 bases). Trimming left V 5 bases short and J 4 bases short, with 9 bases between. The germline CDR1 and CDR2 sequences are LNHNV and YYDKDF (reference sequence). CDR3 size: 13 residues. The CDR3 sequence is CATSGGGNQPQHF. The CDR3 nucleotides read TGTGCCACCAGCGGCGGGGGGAATCAGCCCCAGCATTTT.

This chain joins TRBV4-1 and TRBJ1-1; D is uncertain. Germline CDR1 reads MGHRA; CDR2 reads YSYEKL. The CDR3 is made up of 17 amino acids. The V end lost 0 bases, the J end lost 2 bases, and 16 bases lay between the germline ends. The chain's CDR3 is CASSQDIGGLGNTEAFF. The CDR3 bases are TGCGCCAGCAGCCAAGATATCGGTGGACTGGGAAACACTGAAGCTTTCTTT.

The genes are TRBV2 and TRBJ2-2, with D possibly being TRBD1 (6 bases). The CDR3 sequence is 15 residues long. Trimming pared 8 bases from V and 0 bases from J, leaving 13 bases between. The germline V gene has CDR1 SNHLY and CDR2 FYNNEI. The CDR3 DNA follows: TGTGCCAGCGTAAAGGACAGCCCGAACACCGGGGAGCTGTTTTTT. As protein: CASVKDSPNTGELFF.

The V and J genes are TRBV27 and TRBJ1-1; D is uncertain. The V and J ends lost 5 bases and 5 bases respectively, with 9 bases between them. Looked up from germline, CDR1 is MNHEY and CDR2 is SMNVEV (reference sequence). This CDR3 has 12 amino acids. The CDR3 nucleotides read TGTGCCAGCAGTCCCCGAGGGACTGAAGCTTTCTTT. The encoded protein is CASSPRGTEAFF.

The rearrangement joins TRBV29-1 to TRBJ1-2, with 8 bases that match TRBD1. Per germline, CDR1 SQVTM and CDR2 ANQGSEA. Germline trimming cut 6 bases from V and 4 bases from J; bases unmatched to any gene: 4. The length of the CDR3 is 12 residues. CDR3 protein: CSVVTGVYGYTF. The CDR3 DNA is TGCAGCGTCGTGACAGGGGTCTATGGCTACACCTTC.

The rearrangement joins TRBV7-9 to TRBJ1-1, with D uncertain. This CDR3 contains 14 residues. Germline V lookup: CDR1 SEHNR, CDR2 FQNEAQ (reference sequence). With 4 bases removed from V and 1 base from J, the gap between germline ends came to 10 bases. The CDR3 here is CASSSRIKNTEAFF. The CDR3 DNA reads as TGTGCCAGCAGCTCCAGGATCAAGAACACTGAAGCTTTCTTT.

The chain's CDR3 is CASSPGTSGGRTYEQYF. The CDR3, as DNA: TGTGCCAGCAGCCCTGGGACTAGCGGGGGAAGAACCTACGAGCAGTACTTC. This chain joins TRBV11-2 and TRBJ2-7; 14 bases fit TRBD2. The V gene end was trimmed by 5 bases and the J gene end by 2 bases; junction bases not matched to a gene: 8. The germline V gene encodes CDR1 SGHAT and CDR2 FQNNGV. There are 17 residues in the CDR3.

The J gene is TRBJ2-7, the V gene TRBV9, with TRBD1 matching over 9 bases. The junction had 8 bases not matched to a gene; V was cut back by 2 bases and J by 5 bases. This CDR3 region has 15 residues. Germline values: CDR1 SGDLS, CDR2 YYNGEE. The CDR3 nucleotides are TGTGCCAGCAGCGTTAACCCGGGACAGGGTAACGAGCAGTACTTC. It yields the protein CASSVNPGQGNEQYF.

The rearrangement uses TRBV13 and TRBJ1-1; D uncertain. Germline assignment: CDR1 PRHDT and CDR2 FYEKMQ (reference sequence). Trimming left V 2 bases short and J 0 bases short, with 7 bases between. The CDR3 length is 14 residues. The CDR3 sequence is CASSLNRLNTEAFF. The DNA for the CDR3 is TGTGCCAGCAGCTTAAACAGACTGAACACTGAAGCTTTCTTT.

The chain employs TRBV28 and TRBJ1-4; no definite D call. CDR3 length equals 15 residues. Trimming took off 4 bases at V and 6 bases at J, with 15 bases between the two ends. CDR1 and CDR2 from the germline V gene are MDHEN and SYDVKM. The CDR3 DNA reads as TGTGCCAGCAGTTCCACTGCGAAGGGAGATGAAAAACTGTTTTTT. Its protein product is CASSSTAKGDEKLFF.

The rearrangement joins TRBV4-3 to TRBJ2-5, with TRBD2 identical over 9 bases. Trimming at V came to 4 bases and at J to 5 bases, leaving 5 bases not matched to a gene. This CDR3 comprises 14 residues. Germline V gives CDR1 LGHNA, CDR2 YSLEER. This CDR3 reads CASSPRTSGETQYF. CDR3 coding DNA: TGCGCCAGCAGCCCACGTACTAGCGGGGAGACCCAGTACTTC.

CDR3 sequence (DNA): TGTGCCAGCAGCAAAGTTTGGCAGGGGTCGAACACCGGGGAGCTGTTTTTT. It encodes CASSKVWQGSNTGELFF. V usage is TRBV21-1 and J usage is TRBJ2-2; no DNA check was done on the table's D call, TRBD1. TRBV21-1 is a known pseudogene. The CDR3 length is 17 residues.

This clone turned up a few times. The rearrangement links TRBV27 to TRBJ2-2; maybe TRBD1 (6 bases). Germline V gene lookup returns CDR1 MNHEY and CDR2 SMNVEV (reference sequence). V was clipped by 3 bases and J by 5 bases, with 13 bases between them. The CDR3 has 15 amino acids. CDR3 DNA: TGTGCCAGCAGTTTTTATTCCCAGGGGACCGGGGAGCTGTTTTTT. Its protein product is CASSFYSQGTGELFF.

This clone was found once. The CDR3 DNA follows: TGTGCCAGCAGCCCATACGGAGGGAATAGCGCTGAAGCTTTCTTT. This encodes CASSPYGGNSAEAFF. This chain joins TRBV3-1 (or the pseudogene TRBV3-2) and TRBJ1-1; unclear D gene. Germline V CDR1 and CDR2: LGHDT, YNNKEL (reference sequence). This CDR3 region has 15 residues. Trimming took off 4 bases at V and 6 bases at J, with 18 bases between the two ends.

The V call is TRBV3-1 (or the pseudogene TRBV3-2), the J call TRBJ1-1, with no clear D. Trimming shortened V by 6 bases and J by 2 bases, and 7 bases separated the two germline ends. This CDR3 comprises 12 residues. Germline-derived CDR1 and CDR2 are LGHDT and YNNKEL (reference sequence). CDR3 sequence reads: CASSNLNTEAFF. The CDR3 DNA is TGTGCCAGCAGTAACCTAAACACTGAAGCTTTCTTT.

The chain recombines TRBV27 with TRBJ2-5; TRBD2 matches 9 bases. In germline, CDR1 is MNHEY, CDR2 SMNVEV (reference sequence). The CDR3 is 14 amino acids. The V gene end was trimmed by 5 bases and the J gene end by 4 bases; junction bases not matched to a gene: 5. The CDR3 DNA reads as TGTGCCAGCAGTGGGGCGGGGGGGAGAGAGACCCAGTACTTC. Encoded protein: CASSGAGGRETQYF.

The rearrangement joins TRBV5-5 to TRBJ2-3; 13 positions agree with TRBD2. The germline CDR1 and CDR2 sequences are SGHKS and YYEKEE (reference sequence). The CDR3 sequence is 20 residues long. With 0 bases clipped from V and 3 bases from J, the junction kept 13 bases outside the gene matches. The CDR3 nucleotides read TGTGCCAGCAGCTTGGTAGGACTAGCGGGGGCCCTCCTTAGTACAGATACGCAGTATTTT. It specifies CASSLVGLAGALLSTDTQYF.

This clone came up once. The chain uses TRBV2 and TRBJ1-2; 7 positions agree with TRBD1. The junction had 6 bases not matched to a gene; V was cut back by 8 bases and J by 0 bases. The V gene's germline CDR1 is SNHLY and CDR2 FYNNEI. CDR3 length: 14 amino acids. CDR3 sequence (DNA): TGTGCCAGCTCTCGGACAGGCCCTAACTATGGCTACACCTTC. It is translated as CASSRTGPNYGYTF.

This sequence joins TRBV9 and TRBJ2-3; tentatively, D is TRBD1 (6 bases). CDR3 length: 15 amino acids. The V and J ends lost 3 bases and 8 bases respectively, with 19 bases between them. CDR1 is SGDLS, CDR2 YYNGEE, per germline. The CDR3 reads CASSAGAPNLGTQYF. DNA for the CDR3: TGTGCCAGCAGCGCAGGGGCCCCGAACCTTGGTACGCAGTATTTT.

The chain combines TRBV28 with TRBJ1-2; D may be TRBD1 (6 bases). Trimming shortened V by 4 bases and J by 6 bases, and 18 bases separated the two germline ends. The germline CDR1 and CDR2 sequences are MDHEN and SYDVKM. The CDR3 is 15 residues long. The CDR3 DNA is TGTGCCAGCAGTTCCGGGGGAGGGGGAGTGAATGGCTACACCTTC. Its protein product is CASSSGGGGVNGYTF.